A single sample gave rise to the 2 T cell receptor beta chains below, sequenced in a study of T cell responses to AZD1222 COVID-19 vaccine. Libraries were prepared by immunoSEQ multiplex PCR; TCRdb keeps only in-frame clonotypes and omits some of them. The repertoire holds about 99,000 clones, with roughly 91% as singletons. The input for sequencing was peripheral blood, taken on day 0 of AZD1222 vaccination. The receptors were gathered from an adult in good health.

This chain links TRBV6-1 with TRBJ1-2; D is possibly TRBD1 (6 bases). In germline, CDR1 is MNHNS, CDR2 SASEGT. Trimming removed 1 base at V and 5 bases at J, with 11 bases between. This CDR3 has 14 amino acids. CDR3 sequence: CASSEGGQWYGYTF. Here the CDR3 DNA reads TGTGCCAGCAGTGAAGGGGGACAATGGTATGGCTACACCTTC.

The J gene is TRBJ2-7, the V gene TRBV7-2; a weak D match, TRBD2 (5 bases). The CDR3 has 15 residues. The germline V and J ends were trimmed by 0 bases and 5 bases, with 14 bases remaining between them. Germline CDR1 SGHTA, CDR2 FQGNSA. The CDR3 nucleotides read TGTGCCAGCAGCTTAGCGATGGCTCGGGGAGACGAGCAGTACTTC. Protein sequence: CASSLAMARGDEQYF.